One T cell receptor beta chain is described in this entry. Its cognate antigen is unknown. The data derive from a study of T-cell memory formation after mild COVID-19. Study at large: Across donors, TCR clusters were largely donor specific. Overall study results and limits: For second-wave clones that peaked at day 37, SARS-CoV-2 specificity went unverified. Mainly CM and EM harbored the contracting CD4+ clones; mainly EMRA harbored the CD8+ ones. Memory from before infection featured some responding clones, which suggests cross-reactive memory joined.

Each CDR3 protein is one row after TCRdb ran MiXCR on the 5' RACE reads. The sample lists fewer than 250,000 distinct CDR3 sequences, approximately 30% seen once, with 9.5% to 12% in the top ten. Sample: PBMCs or a T cell subset sorted from them (not recorded which). The sequence came from an adult woman who had mild COVID-19 (a few samples of this study predate the infection). Cell type and time point are not known.

Here the CDR3 DNA reads TGCAGCGTCACGGGACAGGGGGTGACTGAAGCTTTCTTT. It yields the protein CSVTGQGVTEAFF. The V call is TRBV29-1, the J call TRBJ1-1; 11 bases agree with TRBD1. The CDR3 extends over 13 amino acids. V was clipped by 6 bases and J by 5 bases; unmatched bases: 5. Germline-derived CDR1 and CDR2 are SQVTM and ANQGSEA.